This T cell receptor (beta chain) was identified in a study of CD8+CD57+ T cells in acquired aplastic anemia. Study at large: Sorted CD4+ and CD8+ cells gave an average of about 3.4 ug of DNA.

This clonotype occurred a few times. Its target is not known. For CDR3 and TCR beta VDJ profiling, genomic DNA was the template used. TCRdb called the reads again in MiXCR, with one record for every CDR3 protein. The table records about 160,000 distinct CDR3 sequences, about 64% of them present only once. An expansion of CD8+CD57+ cells by flow cytometry had been shown in patients chosen for sequencing. The CDR3 is 15 residues long. Trimming removed 5 bases from V and 3 bases from J; junction bases left unmatched: 7. CDR1 and CDR2 (germline): MRHNA, SNTAGT. Findings and caveats of the study: Patients did not significantly differ from controls in CD8+ Simpson's diversity. Sharing between patients and controls was observed for twenty-nine CD8+ CDR3 sequences.

The sample was sorted CD4+, CD8+, or CD8+CD57+ T cells (not recorded which) from PBMCs. V and J are TRBV6-4 and TRBJ2-1; 7 bases match TRBD2. The TCR comes from a human donor with aplastic anemia. The CDR3 DNA is TGTGCCAGCAGTCCCGGACGGGGGGACTACAATGAGCAGTTCTTC. It translates to CASSPGRGDYNEQFF.